This passage covers 19 T cell receptor beta chains from one sample sequenced in a study of T cell responses to AZD1222 COVID-19 vaccine. Generated by immunoSEQ multiplex PCR, the TCRdb table keeps only in-frame clones and is missing some. The table shows 120,000 to 150,000 clones, with 90% to 95% occurring only once. The sample here was peripheral blood, taken on day 0 of AZD1222 vaccination. The receptors shown here come from an adult in good health.

This chain connects TRBV14 to TRBJ1-1; D is unresolved. V was pared by 2 bases and J by 1 base, with 8 bases between. The CDR3 consists of 14 residues. CDR1 is SGHDN and CDR2 is FVKESK in the germline V gene. DNA for the CDR3: TGTGCCAGCAGCCAATACAGTAAGAACACTGAAGCTTTCTTT. Protein: CASSQYSKNTEAFF.

The DNA of the CDR3 is TGTGCCAGCAGCCCTACCCGGACCTATCAAGAGACCCAGTACTTC. Its translation is CASSPTRTYQETQYF. The chain combines TRBV7-9 with TRBJ2-5; D remains unclear. V shed 5 bases and J shed 2 bases, with 15 bases lying between them. Germline lookup yields CDR1 SEHNR and CDR2 FQNEAQ (reference sequence). The CDR3 is 15 amino acids. The whole variable domain, remainder taken from reference TRBV7-9 and TRBJ2-5, is DTGVSQNPRHKITKRGQNVTFRCDPISEHNRLYWYRQTLGQGPEFLTYFQNEAQLEKSRLLSDRFSAERPKGSFSTLEIQRTEQGDSAMYLCASSPTRTYQETQYFGPGTRLLVL.

This sequence joins TRBV7-2 and TRBJ2-2; 7 bases agree with TRBD1. The CDR3 is made up of 16 amino acids. Germline-derived CDR1 and CDR2 are SGHTA and FQGNSA. V shed 2 bases and J 0 bases; nucleotides not matched to a gene: 3. The DNA for the CDR3 is TGTGCCAGCAGCTTAATCACAGGGGCGAACACCGGGGAGCTGTTTTTT. It is translated as CASSLITGANTGELFF.

The rearrangement joins TRBV7-3 to TRBJ2-6, with 8 nucleotides matching TRBD1. The CDR3 spans 17 residues. Germline assignment: CDR1 SGHTA and CDR2 FQGTGA. V gave up 1 base and J gave up 4 bases; unmatched junction bases: 6. CDR3 in DNA: TGTGCCAGCAGCTTAAGGACAGGGCAGAGGGGGGCCAACGTCCTGACTTTC. It translates to CASSLRTGQRGANVLTF.

The V call is TRBV24-1, the J call TRBJ1-5; a possible D gene is TRBD1 (5 bases). The germline V gene encodes CDR1 KGHDR and CDR2 SFDVKD. V lost 9 bases and J lost 5, with 13 bases in between. This CDR3 contains 13 residues. The CDR3 nucleotides are TGTGCCACCTTGGACATGTGTTATCAGCCCCAGCATTTT. Protein product: CATLDMCYQPQHF.

This clone was observed a handful of times. The chain employs TRBV19 and TRBJ1-1; tentatively, D is TRBD1 (6 bases). This CDR3 region has 14 residues. V lost 10 bases and J lost 2, with 17 bases in between. Germline assignment: CDR1 LNHDA and CDR2 SQIVND (reference sequence). The DNA of the CDR3 is TGTGCCAATTCCCAGGGGCAGACTAACACTGAAGCTTTCTTT. This sequence encodes CANSQGQTNTEAFF.

The rearrangement uses TRBV2 and TRBJ1-2, with 8 bases matching TRBD1. From germline, CDR1 is SNHLY and CDR2 FYNNEI. The CDR3 consists of 16 residues. The V segment lost 5 bases and the J segment 7 bases; nucleotides outside the gene matches: 15. The CDR3 nucleotides are TGTGCCAGCAGTTTAGGACAGGGAGGTACAATGCGTGGCTACACCTTC. Amino acid sequence: CASSLGQGGTMRGYTF.

J is TRBJ2-5 and V is TRBV6-6; TRBD1 agrees at 7 bases. V was pared by 4 bases and J by 5 bases, with 10 bases of the junction left unmatched. Germline V gene data show CDR1 as MNHNY and CDR2 as SVGAGI (reference sequence). This CDR3 is built from 15 residues. CDR3 region: CASSSGQLDGETQYF. Here the CDR3 DNA reads TGTGCCAGCAGTTCGGGACAGTTAGATGGGGAGACCCAGTACTTC.

The chain carries TRBV3-1 (or the pseudogene TRBV3-2) and TRBJ1-6, with 9 bases that match TRBD1. Germline CDR1 and CDR2: LGHDT and YNNKEL (reference sequence). J lost 9 bases, V lost 6 bases, and 9 bases had no gene match. The CDR3 is 15 residues long. DNA for the CDR3: TGTGCCAGCAGTGCCCCCGGGACAGGGAGTTCACCCCTCCACTTT. Protein: CASSAPGTGSSPLHF.

The chain links TRBV7-3 to TRBJ1-1; no clear D. V lost 0 bases, J lost 4 bases, and 12 bases lay in between. Germline V CDR1 and CDR2: SGHTA, FQGTGA. This CDR3 is 15 amino acids long. CDR3 nucleotide sequence: TGTGCCAGCAGCTTAACGAATGGGCTGGGCACTGAAGCTTTCTTT. Protein product: CASSLTNGLGTEAFF.

V is TRBV27 and J is TRBJ2-1; D is undetermined. CDR1 is MNHEY and CDR2 is SMNVEV in the germline V gene (reference sequence). The CDR3 has 12 residues. V was cut by 5 bases and J by 5 bases, with 7 bases left in between. Here the CDR3 DNA reads TGTGCCAGCAGTCTGACCCACAATGAGCAGTTCTTC. Translation gives CASSLTHNEQFF.

This rearrangement joins TRBV7-8 to TRBJ1-2; unclear D gene. This CDR3 comprises 16 residues. V lost 5 bases, J lost 8 bases, and 24 bases lay in between. CDR1 and CDR2 (germline): SGHVS, FQNEAQ. CDR3 loop: CASSPGRIGGLGGYTF. As DNA, the CDR3 is TGTGCCAGCAGCCCGGGTCGCATAGGCGGACTTGGGGGCTACACCTTC.

This chain joins TRBV2 and TRBJ2-3; 16 bases agree with TRBD2. The germline V gene encodes CDR1 SNHLY and CDR2 FYNNEI. This CDR3 is 18 amino acids long. With 10 bases clipped from V and 6 bases from J, the junction kept 16 bases outside the gene matches. CDR3 DNA sequence: TGTGCCACCATTACCTCCGGGACTAGCGGGGGGGCCGGTGATACGCAGTATTTT. It codes for CATITSGTSGGAGDTQYF. Variable domain in full (rest from reference TRBV2 and TRBJ2-3): EPEVTQTPSHQVTQMGQEVILRCVPISNHLYFYWYRQILGQKVEFLVSFYNNEISEKSEIFDDQFSVERPDGSNFTLKIRSTKLEDSAMYFCATITSGTSGGAGDTQYFGPGTRLTVL.

This rearrangement joins TRBV12-5 to TRBJ2-7; tentative D call: TRBD2 (6 bases). Germline assignment: CDR1 LGHNT and CDR2 FRNRAP. Trimming pared 0 bases from V and 6 bases from J, leaving 18 bases between. CDR3 length: 16 residues. The CDR3 sequence: CASGLVLSGRHFEQYF. Here the CDR3 DNA reads TGTGCTAGTGGTTTGGTACTGAGTGGGAGGCACTTCGAGCAGTACTTC.

The rearrangement uses TRBV12-5 and TRBJ2-7; a weak D match, TRBD1 (5 bases). The CDR3 consists of 14 residues. CDR1 and CDR2 from the germline V gene are LGHNT and FRNRAP. The V end was cut by 6 bases, the J end by 1 base, with 13 bases between. The CDR3 DNA reads TGTGCTAGTGGCCGAGGTGGGGCGTCCTACGAGCAGTACTTC. Translation gives CASGRGGASYEQYF.

V usage is TRBV5-1 and J usage is TRBJ2-2; D ambiguous. Germline CDR1 SGHRS, CDR2 YFSETQ. Trimming stripped 6 bases from V and 0 bases from J, with 9 bases between. The length of the CDR3 is 14 residues. The CDR3 reads CASTTRTNTGELFF. DNA for the CDR3: TGCGCCAGCACTACAAGGACGAACACCGGGGAGCTGTTTTTT.

This clone was counted a single time. The chain joins TRBV7-9 to TRBJ2-7, with D perhaps TRBD1 (5 bases). The V gene lost 4 bases and the J gene lost 1 base, with 14 bases spanning the gap. The CDR3 is 15 residues long. Looked up from germline, CDR1 is SEHNR and CDR2 is FQNEAQ (reference sequence). The CDR3 DNA reads as TGTGCCAGCAGCTACAGGAGTGAGACGTCCTACGAGCAGTACTTC. It encodes CASSYRSETSYEQYF.

The V and J genes are TRBV2 and TRBJ2-3; 7 bases are a match to TRBD1. There are 15 residues in the CDR3. V trimming: 5 bases; J trimming: 0 bases; junction bases outside the gene matches: 5. CDR1 is SNHLY and CDR2 is FYNNEI in the germline V gene. CDR3 region: CASSRDRDSTDTQYF. CDR3 nucleotide sequence: TGTGCCAGCAGTCGCGACAGGGACAGCACAGATACGCAGTATTTT.

This chain uses TRBV4-1 with TRBJ2-1, with 8 bases fitting TRBD1. V lost 1 base, J lost 7 bases, and 3 bases stayed unmatched. Germline assignment: CDR1 MGHRA and CDR2 YSYEKL. The CDR3 is made up of 14 amino acids. The CDR3 DNA reads as TGCGCCAGCAGCCAAGGAACAGGGGGGAATGAGCAGTTCTTC. Translated: CASSQGTGGNEQFF.